Presented here are 18 T cell receptor beta chains from one specimen sequenced in a study of cytomegalovirus exposure and HLA in healthy donors. Measured with immunoSEQ multiplex PCR; TCRdb has only the in-frame clones, and not every one. The sample lists 250,000 to 400,000 clones; approximately 86% were seen once. Sequenced material: PBMCs. These receptors were obtained from a man aged 25-45 years in good health and CMV-seronegative.

The chain couples TRBV7-2 to TRBJ2-7; possible D gene TRBD1, 6 bases. The CDR3 consists of 17 residues. CDR1 is SGHTA, CDR2 FQGNSA, per germline. Deletions cut 5 bases from V and 0 bases from J, with 20 bases between. CDR3 sequence: CASSLVRGGLSSYEQYF. Written as DNA, the CDR3 is TGTGCCAGCAGCCTCGTCCGAGGGGGTCTAAGCTCCTACGAGCAGTACTTC.

This chain uses TRBV7-2 with TRBJ2-5; 9 bases line up with TRBD1. This CDR3 contains 16 residues. Per the germline V gene, CDR1 is SGHTA and CDR2 is FQGNSA. J was trimmed by 10 bases and V by 6 bases; bases with no gene match: 18. Written as DNA, the CDR3 is TGTGCCAGCAGTTTACCCGACAGGGGGGGCATGTTCGACCAGTACTTC. This encodes CASSLPDRGGMFDQYF.

The chain is built from TRBV5-8 and TRBJ2-7, with 9 bases that match TRBD2. CDR3 length: 16 residues. The junction had 11 bases not matched to a gene; V was cut back by 1 base and J by 6 bases. The germline V gene encodes CDR1 SGHTS and CDR2 YDEGEE. The CDR3 loop is CASSLTRLAGDSEQYF. CDR3 nucleotide sequence: TGTGCCAGCAGCTTGACCAGATTAGCGGGGGACTCCGAGCAGTACTTC.

The gene calls are TRBV27 and TRBJ1-6, with D uncertain. The CDR3 consists of 13 residues. The germline V gene has CDR1 MNHEY and CDR2 SMNVEV (reference sequence). Trimming took 6 bases from V and 6 from J, leaving 9 bases between them. The CDR3 nucleotides are TGTGCCAGCAGCCGGGAGTTTAATTCACCCCTCCACTTT. Its protein product is CASSREFNSPLHF.

The chain employs TRBV27 and TRBJ2-3; D is ambiguous. From germline, CDR1 is MNHEY and CDR2 SMNVEV (reference sequence). Between the trimmed V and J ends, which lost 2 bases and 2 bases, there was a span of 8 bases. This CDR3 comprises 14 residues. DNA of the CDR3: TGTGCCAGCAGTTTAAGATACTCCACAGATACGCAGTATTTT. Its protein product is CASSLRYSTDTQYF.

The rearrangement joins TRBV11-2 to TRBJ2-7, with TRBD1 matching 9 bases. The germline CDR1 and CDR2 sequences are SGHAT and FQNNGV. V shed 5 bases, J shed 6 bases, and the junction held 11 bases outside the gene matches. This CDR3 spans 15 amino acids. The CDR3 reads CASSGPGTGNSEQYF. As DNA, the CDR3 is TGTGCCAGCAGCGGACCCGGGACAGGGAATAGCGAGCAGTACTTC. Variable domain in full (rest from reference TRBV11-2 and TRBJ2-7): EAGVAQSPRYKIIEKRQSVAFWCNPISGHATLYWYQQILGQGPKLLIQFQNNGVVDDSQLPKDRFSAERLKGVDSTLKIQPAKLEDSAVYLCASSGPGTGNSEQYFGPGTRLTVT.

The chain joins TRBV6-5 to TRBJ1-1, with D uncertain. V lost 0 bases to trimming and J lost 1 base, with 9 bases between them. The germline V gene has CDR1 MNHEY and CDR2 SVGAGI. The CDR3 totals 15 residues. CDR3 coding DNA: TGTGCCAGCAGTTACTCGGGCGCAGGGAACACTGAAGCTTTCTTT. It translates to CASSYSGAGNTEAFF.

Comments on this clone: The sample holds other DNA sequences that translate to the same CDR3. This chain uses TRBV27 with TRBJ2-7; TRBD2 agrees at 8 bases. Germline V gene data show CDR1 as MNHEY and CDR2 as SMNVEV (reference sequence). The CDR3 runs to 14 residues. V trimming: 2 bases; J trimming: 2 bases; junction bases outside the gene matches: 2. In DNA, the CDR3 is TGTGCCAGCAGTTTAGCGGGGGGCACCTACGAGCAGTACTTC. Translation: CASSLAGGTYEQYF.

The chain uses TRBV2 and TRBJ1-4; 8 bases align to TRBD1. The CDR3 has 15 residues. The junction had 4 bases not matched to a gene; V was cut back by 5 bases and J by 2 bases. CDR1 and CDR2 from the germline V gene are SNHLY and FYNNEI. The CDR3, as DNA: TGTGCCAGCAGTAGGACAGGGCTCACTAATGAAAAACTGTTTTTT. Protein sequence: CASSRTGLTNEKLFF.

CDR3 nucleotides: TGTGCCAGCGGACAGGGTGGGACCCAGTACTTC. As protein: CASGQGGTQYF. The chain recombines TRBV6-5 with TRBJ2-5; 8 bases are a match to TRBD1. CDR1 and CDR2 from the germline V gene are MNHEY and SVGAGI. After removal of 8 bases from V and 7 bases from J, the junction contained 3 bases not matched to a gene. The CDR3 runs 11 residues.

The table lists this clone with a few counts. The rearrangement links TRBV9 to TRBJ1-1; D ambiguous. V was trimmed by 0 bases and J by 6 bases, leaving 9 bases between them. Looked up from germline, CDR1 is SGDLS and CDR2 is YYNGEE. The CDR3 consists of 13 residues. Here the CDR3 reads CASSVADTSEAFF. The CDR3 DNA sequence: TGTGCCAGCAGCGTAGCTGACACCTCTGAAGCTTTCTTT.

The V call is TRBV19, the J call TRBJ1-5; D unresolved. This CDR3 has 15 amino acids. The ends were cut back, 7 bases at V and 2 bases at J, with 15 bases in the middle. Germline V gene lookup returns CDR1 LNHDA and CDR2 SQIVND (reference sequence). The CDR3 bases are TGTGCCAGTAACCTAATTTCCGGGGGCAATCAGCCCCAGCATTTT. It is translated as CASNLISGGNQPQHF. Together with reference TRBV19 and TRBJ1-5, the CDR3 gives the full variable domain: DGGITQSPKYLFRKEGQNVTLSCEQNLNHDAMYWYRQDPGQGLRLIYYSQIVNDFQKGDIAEGYSVSREKKESFPLTVTSAQKNPTAFYLCASNLISGGNQPQHFGDGTRLSIL.

V is TRBV13 and J is TRBJ2-3; possibly TRBD2 for D (6 bases). Germline assignment: CDR1 PRHDT and CDR2 FYEKMQ (reference sequence). The V gene lost 0 bases and the J gene lost 0 bases, with 10 bases spanning the gap. The CDR3 contains 16 residues. Here the CDR3 DNA reads TGTGCCAGCAGCTTAGGTCGCGGGGTTAGCACAGATACGCAGTATTTT. This gives the protein CASSLGRGVSTDTQYF.

The CDR3 sequence is CASSPRQTGSSYNEQFF. DNA for the CDR3: TGTGCCAGCTCACCGAGGCAGACTGGAAGCTCCTACAATGAGCAGTTCTTC. The V and J genes are TRBV18 and TRBJ2-1; no clear D. Trimming took off 3 bases at V and 0 bases at J, with 15 bases between the two ends. Germline V lookup: CDR1 KGHSH, CDR2 LQKENI. The CDR3 extends over 17 amino acids. Based on the CDR3 plus reference TRBV18 and TRBJ2-1, the full variable domain is NAGVMQNPRHLVRRRGQEARLRCSPMKGHSHVYWYRQLPEEGLKFMVYLQKENIIDESGMPKERFSAEFPKEGPSILRIQQVVRGDSAAYFCASSPRQTGSSYNEQFFGPGTRLTVL.

The rearrangement links TRBV10-2 to TRBJ1-2; TRBD1 agrees at 7 bases. This CDR3 comprises 14 residues. Looked up from germline, CDR1 is WSHSY and CDR2 is SAAADI. The V segment lost 2 bases and the J segment 4 bases; nucleotides outside the gene matches: 4. Here the CDR3 DNA reads TGCGCCAGCAGTGAGCCCGGGACAGTCTATGGCTACACCTTC. Amino acid sequence: CASSEPGTVYGYTF.

This sequence joins TRBV7-2 and TRBJ1-1; TRBD1 is a possible D gene (5 bases). Germline assignment: CDR1 SGHTA and CDR2 FQGNSA. Between the trimmed V and J ends, which lost 1 base and 1 base, there was a span of 10 bases. The length of the CDR3 is 15 residues. CDR3 loop: CASSLDGASNTEAFF. The CDR3 region has the DNA TGTGCCAGCAGCTTAGATGGGGCTTCGAACACTGAAGCTTTCTTT.

The rearrangement uses TRBV5-5 and TRBJ1-4; a possible D gene is TRBD1 (6 bases). The CDR3 length is 14 residues. The V end lost 2 bases, the J end lost 8 bases, and 13 bases lay between the germline ends. Germline V gives CDR1 SGHKS, CDR2 YYEKEE (reference sequence). CDR3 sequence: CASSLQGDWEKLFF. The CDR3 DNA sequence: TGTGCCAGCAGCTTACAGGGTGATTGGGAAAAACTGTTTTTT.

The rearrangement uses TRBV27 and TRBJ2-7; 9 bases match TRBD2. The V gene end was trimmed by 5 bases and the J gene end by 4 bases; junction bases not matched to a gene: 9. The germline CDR1 and CDR2 sequences are MNHEY and SMNVEV (reference sequence). The CDR3 is 15 amino acids. CDR3 bases: TGTGCCAGCAGTACCTCGAGCGGGGGGTTTTACGAGCAGTACTTC. Its translation is CASSTSSGGFYEQYF.